This is a list of T cell receptor beta chains from one sample in a study of T-cell reconstitution after alpha-beta-depleted transplantation in children. TCRdb itself ran the PCR reads through MiXCR, one entry per CDR3 protein. Among about 110,000 distinct CDR3 sequences listed, under 13% were seen once. Sequenced material: PBMCs from the stem cell graft donor, taken from the stem cell graft. These receptor sequences come from a human donor who donated a stem cell graft to a child with acute lymphoblastic leukemia. Each CDR3 is given with its conserved first and last residue. Fields, in order: D gene, CDR3 length, clone size, J gene, V gene, CDR3 protein, CDR3 DNA. D genes are given only for firm matches. Clone size is not always given. Where it is, it says once, few, many or a class for expanded clones.

TRBD1	13	many	TRBJ2-7	TRBV5-6	CASKRQGSYEQYF	TGTGCCAGCAAAAGACAGGGATCCTACGAGCAGTACTTC
NA	12	many	TRBJ2-1	TRBV28	CASSPSWNEQFF	TGTGCCAGCAGCCCTAGTTGGAATGAGCAGTTCTTC
NA	14	many	TRBJ2-5	TRBV15	CATSSAAFGETQYF	TGTGCCACCAGCAGCGCTGCGTTCGGGGAGACCCAGTACTTC
TRBD1	15	many	TRBJ1-1	TRBV7-9	CASSPQGGENTEAFF	TGTGCCAGCAGCCCACAGGGGGGGGAGAACACTGAAGCTTTCTTT
TRBD1	16	many	TRBJ1-4	TRBV12-3/TRBV12-4	CASNPGMGQPNEKLFF	TGTGCCAGCAACCCGGGGATGGGACAGCCTAATGAAAAACTGTTTTTT
TRBD1	15	many	TRBJ1-5	TRBV12-3/TRBV12-4	CASSRQGGGNQPQHF	TGTGCCAGCAGTCGACAGGGAGGGGGCAATCAGCCCCAGCATTTT
NA	13	few	TRBJ2-5	TRBV25-1	CASSGGPGNAQYF	TGTGCCAGCAGTGGGGGACCAGGGAACGCCCAGTACTTC
TRBD1	15	many	TRBJ2-2	TRBV7-9	CASSSPGQGAGELFF	TGTGCCAGCAGCTCACCGGGACAGGGGGCCGGGGAGCTGTTTTTT
TRBD1	14	many	TRBJ1-2	TRBV29-1	CSVSRQGLNYGYTF	TGCAGCGTTTCCCGACAGGGCTTGAACTATGGCTACACCTTC
TRBD2	15	many	TRBJ2-5	TRBV20-1	CSARDPTTSGKAQYF	TGCAGTGCTAGAGACCCTACGACTAGCGGGAAAGCCCAGTACTTC
TRBD2	18	many	TRBJ2-3	TRBV4-3	CASSQERAGGPRTDTQYF	TGCGCCAGCAGCCAAGAAAGGGCGGGAGGGCCGAGGACAGATACGCAGTATTTT
TRBD2	15	NA	TRBJ2-1	TRBV2	CASSRSGLAGDEQFF	TGTGCCAGCAGCCGGTCGGGACTAGCGGGAGATGAGCAGTTCTTC
TRBD1	15	many	TRBJ2-7	TRBV6-5	CASSSPGQGSYEQYF	TGTGCCAGCAGTTCACCCGGACAGGGCTCCTACGAGCAGTACTTC
NA	11	many	TRBJ2-1	TRBV7-9	CASSLGWGQFF	TGTGCCAGCAGCCTCGGGTGGGGGCAGTTCTTC
NA	14	NA	TRBJ1-5	TRBV6-1	CASSKDGRGQPQHF	TGTGCCAGCAGTAAGGACGGCCGGGGGCAGCCCCAGCATTTT
NA	11	many	TRBJ1-1	TRBV7-2	CASSLGGQAFF	TGTGCCAGCAGCTTGGGGGGGCAAGCTTTCTTT
TRBD1	16	few	TRBJ2-5	TRBV6-1	CASSGSGTGGGETQYF	TGTGCCAGCAGCGGGAGCGGGACAGGGGGCGGCGAGACCCAGTACTTC
TRBD2	16	many	TRBJ2-1	TRBV6-5	CASSPRLAASINEQFF	TGTGCCAGCAGCCCTCGACTAGCGGCGAGTATAAATGAGCAGTTCTTC
NA	15	many	TRBJ1-1	TRBV6-2/TRBV6-3	CASSGGETGFTEAFF	TGTGCCAGCAGCGGCGGGGAGACAGGTTTCACTGAAGCTTTCTTT
NA	16	many	TRBJ2-7	TRBV7-8	CASSFGGRQISYEQYF	TGTGCCAGCAGCTTCGGGGGCAGACAGATCTCCTACGAGCAGTACTTC
NA	13	many	TRBJ2-5	TRBV5-4	CASTSATQETQYF	TGTGCCAGCACCTCGGCCACCCAAGAGACCCAGTACTTC
NA	15	many	TRBJ2-3	TRBV27	CASSSPSQVFDTQYF	TGTGCCAGCAGTTCCCCCTCGCAGGTTTTCGATACGCAGTATTTT
TRBD1	14	many	TRBJ1-5	TRBV12-3/TRBV12-4	CASRDRGLGQPQHF	TGTGCCAGCAGGGACAGGGGATTAGGTCAGCCCCAGCATTTT
NA	15	many	TRBJ2-2	TRBV6-1	CASSPTDTNTGELFF	TGTGCCAGCAGTCCGACAGATACGAACACCGGGGAGCTGTTTTTT
NA	12	many	TRBJ2-7	TRBV5-1	CASSLGVTEQYF	TGCGCCAGCAGCTTGGGGGTGACGGAGCAGTACTTC
TRBD1	16	many	TRBJ1-1	TRBV7-2	CASSTRTGESGTEAFF	TGTGCCAGCAGCACCCGGACAGGGGAAAGTGGCACTGAAGCTTTCTTT